This T cell receptor (beta chain) was found in a study of cytomegalovirus exposure and HLA in healthy donors. Study-wide points: Reportedly, a later analysis found an Asian-associated ancestry cluster had fewer N-insertions than the roughly 700-donor mean.

Use of 60 Vbeta and 13 Jbeta primers characterized the PCR. Original processing notes: Approximately 11 million shared chains were among the 60 million to 80 million unique TCR beta chains that a later analysis counted. TCRdb keeps only in-frame clones here, not all; method: immunoSEQ multiplex PCR. Clone size and V and J calls were adopted from that table, with D and trimming inferred from the DNA. Of about 130,000 clones detected, about 74% appear once; the ten largest clones hold 2%. In regard to this clone: Antigen unknown. One end of the junction fails to match germline, which may point to a read error.

This CDR3 is 14 amino acids long. The germline V gene encodes CDR1 SSHAT and CDR2 FNYEAQ (reference sequence). Sequencing was done on a sample of PBMCs. The sequence was collected from a young man in good health and CMV-seronegative. V is TRBV7-7 and J is TRBJ2-1; D unresolved. CDR3 coding DNA: TGTGCTAGCAGCCCCTCGTCCTCCTACAATGAGCAGTTCTTC. Translated, it gives CASSPSSSYNEQFF.